The next 29 T cell receptor beta chains were all read from a single sample in a study of blood T cell repertoires in COVID-19. Produced via immunoSEQ multiplex PCR; TCRdb's table is partial and in-frame only. Of 130,000 to 150,000 clones listed, roughly 86% are singletons. The sample taken for sequencing was peripheral blood. Receptor source: a man between 65 and 80 years old with acute or convalescent COVID-19.

The genes are TRBV2 and TRBJ2-7; 8 nucleotides match TRBD2. Germline CDR1 is SNHLY and CDR2 is FYNNEI. V lost 5 bases, J lost 9 bases, and 12 bases stayed unmatched. The CDR3 is 14 residues long. In DNA, the CDR3 is TGTGCCAGCAGTCCGAGGGACGGGGGGGTCGGGCAGTACTTC. Encoded protein: CASSPRDGGVGQYF.

The chain combines TRBV5-1 with TRBJ1-2; unclear D gene. The CDR3 totals 14 residues. Germline lookup yields CDR1 SGHRS and CDR2 YFSETQ. V was trimmed by 0 bases and J by 1 base, leaving 7 bases between them. The DNA for the CDR3 is TGCGCCAGCAGCTTGGGGCAGGATAACTATGGCTACACCTTC. This encodes CASSLGQDNYGYTF.

This CDR3 reads CATGGQGRAGELFF. CDR3 DNA sequence: TGTGCCACCGGGGGACAGGGTAGGGCCGGGGAGCTGTTTTTT. The chain is built from TRBV24-1 and TRBJ2-2, with 9 bases that match TRBD1. Looked up from germline, CDR1 is KGHDR and CDR2 is SFDVKD. This CDR3 has 14 residues. V trimming: 9 bases; J trimming: 6 bases; junction bases outside the gene matches: 7.

This clone was found once. The gene calls are TRBV7-2 and TRBJ2-2; D uncertain. This CDR3 has 14 amino acids. In germline, CDR1 is SGHTA, CDR2 FQGNSA. The ends were cut back, 1 base at V and 1 base at J, with 4 bases in the middle. In DNA form, the CDR3 reads TGTGCCAGCAGCTTAGTCGGGAACACCGGGGAGCTGTTTTTT. It translates to CASSLVGNTGELFF.

The chain is built from TRBV14 and TRBJ1-1, with D unresolved. The CDR3 runs to 16 residues. Germline V lookup: CDR1 SGHDN, CDR2 FVKESK. The V and J ends lost 1 base and 0 bases respectively, with 12 bases between them. The CDR3 spells CASSQVPSGLNTEAFF. Here the CDR3 DNA reads TGTGCCAGCAGCCAAGTCCCCTCGGGATTGAACACTGAAGCTTTCTTT. Complete variable domain (other parts from reference TRBV14 and TRBJ1-1): EAGVTQFPSHSVIEKGQTVTLRCDPISGHDNLYWYRRVMGKEIKFLLHFVKESKQDESGMPNNRFLAERTGGTYSTLKVQPAELEDSGVYFCASSQVPSGLNTEAFFGQGTRLTVV.

V and J are TRBV6-6 and TRBJ1-2; 8 positions match TRBD1. Trimming took 5 bases from V and 0 from J; bases not matched to a gene: 5. CDR3 length: 15 amino acids. Germline V gene lookup returns CDR1 MNHNY and CDR2 SVGAGI (reference sequence). Here the CDR3 DNA reads TGTGCCAGCAGTCCAGGACAGGGATCTAACTATGGCTACACCTTC. Encoded protein: CASSPGQGSNYGYTF.

The chain joins TRBV5-1 to TRBJ2-3, with 9 nucleotides matching TRBD2. There are 16 residues in the CDR3. CDR1 SGHRS and CDR2 YFSETQ come from the germline V gene. Germline trimming cut 2 bases from V and 3 bases from J; bases unmatched to any gene: 7. CDR3 sequence (DNA): TGCGCCAGCAGCTTTGGCCCGGGACTAGCTACAGATACGCAGTATTTT. Protein sequence: CASSFGPGLATDTQYF.

The chain carries TRBV4-1 and TRBJ2-1, with D perhaps matching TRBD2 (6 bases). V lost 3 bases, J lost 7 bases, and 22 bases lay in between. CDR3 size: 17 residues. CDR1 is MGHRA and CDR2 is YSYEKL in the germline V gene. CDR3 DNA: TGCGCCAGCAGCCACCATACCCCGGGACCCCGGGGGAATGAGCAGTTCTTC. Translating it yields CASSHHTPGPRGNEQFF.

The genes are TRBV30 and TRBJ1-1; the D is unclear. The CDR3 covers 15 residues. V was clipped by 2 bases and J by 3 bases, with 16 bases between them. The germline V gene encodes CDR1 GTSNPN and CDR2 SVGIG (reference sequence). Here the CDR3 DNA reads TGTGCCTGGAGTAACTGGAAAGGAGGAGACACTGAAGCTTTCTTT. It specifies CAWSNWKGGDTEAFF.

The CDR3 DNA follows: TGCAGCGTTGATACCGCCGGGGGGAGCGAGCAGTACTTC. Translating it yields CSVDTAGGSEQYF. The J gene is TRBJ2-7, the V gene TRBV29-1; 7 bases are shared with TRBD2. V gave up 3 bases and J gave up 6 bases; unmatched junction bases: 8. The CDR3 contains 13 residues. Per the germline V gene, CDR1 is SQVTM and CDR2 is ANQGSEA.

The chain carries TRBV4-1 and TRBJ2-3; 8 nucleotides line up with TRBD2. With V trimmed by 3 bases and J by 3 bases, 2 bases remained unmatched. The CDR3 covers 14 residues. CDR1 and CDR2 (germline): MGHRA, YSYEKL. CDR3 loop: CASSHGLATDTQYF. CDR3 bases: TGCGCCAGCAGCCACGGACTAGCAACAGATACGCAGTATTTT.

The chain joins TRBV3-1 (or the pseudogene TRBV3-2) to TRBJ1-3, with 7 positions matching TRBD1. Germline V gene data show CDR1 as LGHDT and CDR2 as YNNKEL (reference sequence). The CDR3 totals 16 residues. V trimming: 5 bases; J trimming: 6 bases; junction bases outside the gene matches: 13. CDR3: CASSAPNRGNLNTIYF. In DNA form, the CDR3 reads TGTGCCAGCAGCGCCCCAAACAGGGGAAACTTAAACACCATATATTTT.

This chain uses TRBV6-5 with TRBJ1-4, with D uncertain. Germline V gene lookup returns CDR1 MNHEY and CDR2 SVGAGI. CDR3 length: 16 amino acids. Trimming left V 4 bases short and J 1 base short, with 13 bases between. The CDR3 DNA sequence: TGTGCCAGCAGTTCCGAGGGTCGGGGAACTAATGAAAAACTGTTTTTT. It translates to CASSSEGRGTNEKLFF.

The rearrangement uses TRBV2 and TRBJ2-1; 10 nucleotides align to TRBD2. Trimming at V came to 5 bases and at J to 4 bases, leaving 8 bases not matched to a gene. This CDR3 region has 16 residues. CDR1 and CDR2 from the germline V gene are SNHLY and FYNNEI. CDR3 residues: CASSLIAGGYYNEQFF. The CDR3 coding sequence is TGTGCCAGCAGTCTTATAGCGGGAGGATATTACAATGAGCAGTTCTTC. Full variable domain (remainder filled in from reference TRBV2 and TRBJ2-1): EPEVTQTPSHQVTQMGQEVILRCVPISNHLYFYWYRQILGQKVEFLVSFYNNEISEKSEIFDDQFSVERPDGSNFTLKIRSTKLEDSAMYFCASSLIAGGYYNEQFFGPGTRLTVL.

The genes are TRBV11-2 and TRBJ2-7, with no clear D. The germline gives CDR1 SGHAT, CDR2 FQNNGV. Trimming removed 5 bases from V and 4 bases from J, with 9 bases in between. The CDR3 consists of 12 residues. CDR3 nucleotide sequence: TGTGCCAGCAGCAATACAATTTACGAGCAGTACTTC. This codes for CASSNTIYEQYF.

Only one count was recorded for this clone. The DNA for the CDR3 is TGTGCCAGCAGTTTTCCCCAGGGACAGGGGGCGCAGGGCTACACCTTC. It specifies CASSFPQGQGAQGYTF. The chain uses TRBV28 and TRBJ1-2; TRBD1 matches at 12 bases. The CDR3 has 16 residues. The V gene's germline CDR1 is MDHEN and CDR2 SYDVKM. With 3 bases clipped from V and 8 bases from J, the junction kept 10 bases outside the gene matches.

The rearrangement links TRBV30 to TRBJ1-4; tentative D call: TRBD1 (5 bases). The CDR3 totals 15 residues. The V gene lost 3 bases and the J gene lost 2 bases, with 13 bases spanning the gap. The germline V gene has CDR1 GTSNPN and CDR2 SVGIG (reference sequence). The CDR3 reads CAWRESGYTNEKLFF. The CDR3 bases are TGTGCCTGGAGAGAGTCAGGGTATACTAATGAAAAACTGTTTTTT.

This sequence joins TRBV3-1 (or the pseudogene TRBV3-2) and TRBJ1-2; unclear D gene. CDR1 and CDR2 from the germline V gene are LGHDT and YNNKEL (reference sequence). V dropped 8 bases and J dropped 0 bases, with 4 bases sitting between them. The CDR3 is 11 residues long. In DNA form, the CDR3 reads TGTGCCAGCCGTTCTAACTATGGCTACACCTTC. Amino acids: CASRSNYGYTF.

V and J are TRBV11-2 and TRBJ1-1; possible D gene TRBD1, 5 bases. From germline, CDR1 is SGHAT and CDR2 FQNNGV. The length of the CDR3 is 13 residues. Trimming cost V 1 base and J 6 bases, with 9 bases left between them. CDR3 sequence (DNA): TGTGCCAGCAGCTTAGCGGGGGGAGCTGAAGCTTTCTTT. Translated, it gives CASSLAGGAEAFF.

This clone was seen more than once but under ten times. The chain links TRBV6-5 to TRBJ1-1, with 9 bases that match TRBD1. CDR3 length: 15 amino acids. The germline V gene encodes CDR1 MNHEY and CDR2 SVGAGI. Unmatched junction bases numbered 11, after V lost 7 bases and J lost 5 bases. The CDR3 here is CASITAGTGKTEAFF. CDR3 coding DNA: TGTGCCAGCATCACGGCCGGGACAGGGAAGACTGAAGCTTTCTTT.

V usage is TRBV29-1 and J usage is TRBJ1-2, with D possibly TRBD1 on 6 matching bases. Trimming pared 6 bases from V and 3 bases from J, leaving 11 bases between. Germline CDR1 reads SQVTM; CDR2 reads ANQGSEA. The CDR3 is 12 amino acids. CDR3 in DNA: TGCAGCGTGGACCCAGGGGACTATGGCTACACCTTC. Translation gives CSVDPGDYGYTF.

Comments on this clone: In the same sample, other DNA sequences code for this CDR3. This chain links TRBV28 with TRBJ1-5; no firm D call. From germline, CDR1 is MDHEN and CDR2 SYDVKM. The CDR3 spans 14 residues. Trimming left V 6 bases short and J 2 bases short, with 11 bases between. In nucleotides, the CDR3 is TGTGCCAGCAGCCTTACCGGGGGCAATCAGCCCCAGCATTTT. It yields the protein CASSLTGGNQPQHF.

This clone was detected once. The V gene is TRBV19, the J gene TRBJ1-4, with D maybe TRBD1 (5 bases). This CDR3 region has 16 residues. Germline-derived CDR1 and CDR2 are LNHDA and SQIVND (reference sequence). V lost 6 bases and J lost 6, with 20 bases in between. CDR3 DNA sequence: TGTGCCAGTAGCTCTCCCTCCGGGGGGTTTTATGAAAAACTGTTTTTT. This gives the protein CASSSPSGGFYEKLFF. The whole variable domain, remainder taken from reference TRBV19 and TRBJ1-4, is DGGITQSPKYLFRKEGQNVTLSCEQNLNHDAMYWYRQDPGQGLRLIYYSQIVNDFQKGDIAEGYSVSREKKESFPLTVTSAQKNPTAFYLCASSSPSGGFYEKLFFGSGTQLSVL.

This chain joins TRBV19 and TRBJ1-5; the D is unclear. Germline V lookup: CDR1 LNHDA, CDR2 SQIVND (reference sequence). The CDR3 sequence is 16 residues long. V was cut by 7 bases and J by 3 bases, with 19 bases left in between. The CDR3 coding sequence is TGTGCCAGTACCCCGGACCCTCGGCGGGACAATCAGCCCCAGCATTTT. This codes for CASTPDPRRDNQPQHF.

The chain uses TRBV7-6 and TRBJ2-5, with TRBD1 matching over 8 bases. Losses at the gene ends were 3 bases for V and 3 bases for J; bases not matched to a gene: 3. The germline V gene has CDR1 SGHVS and CDR2 FNYEAQ. This CDR3 spans 14 amino acids. CDR3 DNA: TGTGCCAGCAGCTTCCAACAGGGGGAAGAGACCCAGTACTTC. Translation gives CASSFQQGEETQYF.

The chain joins TRBV12-3 or TRBV12-4 to TRBJ1-4; D not resolved. The J call could be wrong; TRBJ2-2 is a better fit for the DNA end. The CDR3 runs to 12 residues. As DNA, the CDR3 is TGTGCCAGCAGTTTAAACGTCGCGGAGCTGTTTTTT. It codes for CASSLNVAELFF.

The CDR3 region is CASSLGLITDTQYF. CDR3 coding DNA: TGCGCCAGCAGCTTGGGACTTATAACTGATACGCAGTATTTT. V usage is TRBV5-1 and J usage is TRBJ2-3; D gene ambiguous. Per germline, CDR1 SGHRS and CDR2 YFSETQ. This CDR3 contains 14 residues. V lost 0 bases to trimming and J lost 6 bases, with 11 bases between them.

V and J are TRBV7-2 and TRBJ2-2; D possibly corresponds to TRBD2 (6 bases). Germline V lookup: CDR1 SGHTA, CDR2 FQGNSA. The V and J ends lost 8 bases and 5 bases respectively, with 21 bases between them. The CDR3 is 16 residues long. DNA for the CDR3: TGTGCCAGCCCACCGAACAAGGGACTCTTAACCGGGGAGCTGTTTTTT. Its protein is CASPPNKGLLTGELFF.

This clone was recorded once. This chain links TRBV19 with TRBJ2-7, with TRBD2 matching 13 bases. The junction had 5 bases not matched to a gene; V was cut back by 4 bases and J by 2 bases. This CDR3 has 16 amino acids. Germline V lookup: CDR1 LNHDA, CDR2 SQIVND (reference sequence). The CDR3 sequence: CASSRTSGSFTYEQYF. CDR3 DNA sequence: TGTGCCAGTAGTAGGACTAGCGGGAGCTTCACCTACGAGCAGTACTTC.